This TCR beta chain was recorded in a study of blood T cell repertoires in COVID-19. Study details: Spain, Italy and the United States supplied samples that represented acute and convalescent COVID-19. Sample material is recorded as cDNA or gDNA derived from T cells, B-cell-depleted T cells, or PBMCs.

Data came from immunoSEQ multiplex PCR; TCRdb stores just in-frame clones and leaves some out. Of around 150,000 clones detected, 60% to 85% appear once; the ten largest clones hold approximately 16%. Germline CDR1 reads MNHEY; CDR2 reads SVGAGI. The CDR3 is 12 amino acids. With 6 bases removed from V and 6 bases from J, the gap between germline ends came to 11 bases. The V gene is TRBV6-5, the J gene TRBJ1-2; D might be TRBD1 (5 bases). This clonotype originated in a man aged 45-60 years with acute or convalescent COVID-19. The sequenced material came from peripheral blood. The CDR3 spells CASRTALHGYTF. CDR3 bases: TGTGCCAGCAGGACAGCTTTACATGGCTACACCTTC.